This entry features one TCR beta chain sequence. This clone is a singleton in its sample. No antigen is known for it. No much larger clone is present one base from it, and per-base qualities are unavailable. Sequences LGHDT (CDR1) and YNNKEL (CDR2) are obtained from the germline V gene (reference sequence). V is reduced by 3 bases and J by 2 bases, leaving a spacing of 16 bases between them. The CDR3 runs 16 residues from the cysteine to the phenylalanine. The kept DNA is CDR3 alone, 48 bases in frame from the first base. The immunoSEQ Assay, a bias-controlled multiplex PCR, was used to amplify TCRbeta CDR3 regions from genomic DNA. The study's own analysis went as follows. The number of nucleated cells in each sample was estimated by amplification of reference gene primers within the assay. Sequence reads were collapsed and filtered to measure the absolute abundance of every unique TCRbeta CDR3 rearrangement. For each sample, productive Simpson clonality was calculated as the square root of Simpson's diversity index across productive rearrangements. Entries here come from immuneACCESS through TCRdb and include only in-frame sequences with V and J called. Some clones fail to appear in such tables; in the studies checked, an unresolved V gene covers under half of the shortfall, and the cause of the remainder is unknown. V and J calls and clone size are those listed in that table; D and trimming were worked out from the DNA. In this sample the table shows about 120,000 clones, approximately 80% of which occur a single time. The biggest ten clones account for approximately 4.2% of the sample.

The collaborating institutions used their own protocols to collect whole blood in K2EDTA tubes. For TCRbeta analysis, collaborators shipped samples as frozen whole blood, isolated PBMCs, or DNA extracted from either of those sample types. The data originate from a study of blood T cell repertoires in COVID-19 (dated by TCRdb to about 2020). At the level of the whole study: Collaborator samples came from the United States, Italy and Spain and covered acute and convalescent phases of COVID-19. The material from the prospective study consisted of cDNA or gDNA derived from T cells, B-cell-depleted T cells, or PBMCs. Subjects who had been exposed to COVID-19, were actively infected with it, or had recovered from it provided the deeply sampled blood TCRbeta repertoires that made up the dataset. The repertoires were released in a freely available public database meant as a resource for research on the immune response to SARS-CoV-2. Samples were obtained from the ongoing ImmuneRACE study (first 160 participants) and from 1,000 to 1,500 subjects provided by 6 global collaborators. Sample metadata almost always included a de-identified subject ID, COVID-19 status, age in years and sex. Where available, HLA class I and class II types were taken from metadata supplied by the sample provider and were not determined by assay-based typing.

Broader findings and caveats from the paper: How much clinical and demographic metadata was included differed by source and by participant, and the metadata was provided uncurated.

In this chain, TRBV3-1 (or the pseudogene TRBV3-2) is recombined with TRBJ1-2; the D gene is unclear. The TCR sequence derives from a woman over 75 with acute or convalescent COVID-19. Sequencing was performed on peripheral blood. CDR3 sequence: CASSQIGQQPNYGYTF. The DNA reads TGTGCCAGCAGCCAGATCGGTCAACAGCCGAACTATGGCTACACCTTC.